This TCR beta chain was identified during a study of blood T cell repertoires in COVID-19. The wider study: Acute-phase and convalescent COVID-19 samples originated in the United States, Italy and Spain. Nucleic acid was either cDNA or gDNA, and it came from T cells, B-cell-depleted T cells, or PBMCs.

Germline V gene data show CDR1 as SGHVS and CDR2 as FQNEAQ. The CDR3 extends over 15 amino acids. The V gene lost 3 bases and the J gene lost 8 bases, with 14 bases spanning the gap. In terms of age and location, participants ranged from about 18 to 95 years and lived in about 25 US areas. Cohorts were assigned according to the clinical history that participants reported. Data came from immunoSEQ multiplex PCR; TCRdb stores just in-frame clones and leaves some out. The table has hundreds of thousands of clones, 83% seen once. This rearrangement joins TRBV7-8 to TRBJ1-6; D unclear. Material for sequencing was PBMCs or T cells enriched from blood (not recorded which). This TCR came from a woman in her 40s who had been exposed to COVID-19. DNA of the CDR3: TGTGCCAGCAGCTTGGAAGCGGTTGGGGATTCACCCCTCCACTTT. It yields the protein CASSLEAVGDSPLHF.